This T cell receptor beta chain comes out of a study of blood T cell repertoires in COVID-19. As for the study in general: Samples representing acute and convalescent COVID-19 were sourced from the United States, Italy and Spain.

Generated by immunoSEQ multiplex PCR, the TCRdb table keeps only in-frame clones and is missing some. The sample carries over 130,000 clones, around 83% recorded once. Trimming at V came to 4 bases and at J to 15 bases, leaving 15 bases not matched to a gene. Germline V gene data show CDR1 as SGHVS and CDR2 as FQNEAQ. The CDR3 extends over 14 amino acids. The source is a woman aged 80 or over with acute or convalescent COVID-19. Sequences were obtained from peripheral blood. This chain links TRBV7-8 with TRBJ2-1, with 7 bases fitting TRBD2. The CDR3 region has the DNA TGTGCCAGCAGCTCACTCGCGGGAGCGCCAAAGTGGTTCTTC. This translates into CASSSLAGAPKWFF.